This T cell receptor beta chain emerged from a study of blood T cell repertoires in COVID-19. Across the study: Samples of COVID-19 (acute and convalescent) were obtained from the United States, Italy and Spain.

There are 16 residues in the CDR3. Per the germline V gene, CDR1 is KGHSH and CDR2 is LQKENI. Unmatched junction bases numbered 6, after V lost 2 bases and J lost 1 base. Authors' analysis steps: Amplification of reference gene primers was used by the study to estimate nucleated cell counts. Here immunoSEQ multiplex PCR was the method, and the copy in TCRdb shows in-frame clones only, minus some. V and J calls plus clone size are reproduced from that table; the DNA served to infer D and trimming. This sample yields tens of thousands of clones, of which more than 80% are seen a single time; 2.5% to 3% belongs to the top ten.

The specimen was peripheral blood. The rearrangement links TRBV18 to TRBJ1-1; 8 bases fit TRBD1. The origin of this receptor is a man aged 45-60 years with COVID-19, enrolled during active disease. The CDR3 nucleotides are TGTGCCAGCTCACCAGGGCAGGGGGCGCAGAACACTGAAGCTTTCTTT. It translates to CASSPGQGAQNTEAFF.